The 17 T cell receptor beta chains in this list originate from one sample, sequenced in a study of response to subunit inactivated influenza vaccine. MiXCR, run by TCRdb on the RT-PCR reads, gives a single entry per CDR3 protein. The repertoire holds under 750,000 distinct CDR3 sequences, with about 12% as singletons. The sample here was PBMCs from blood, taken on the day of vaccination. Receptors were obtained from a man aged 45-60 years who received an inactivated influenza vaccine.

This rearrangement joins TRBV29-1 to TRBJ2-3; TRBD2 aligns across 7 bases. V shed 8 bases, J shed 0 bases, and the junction held 11 bases outside the gene matches. The germline CDR1 and CDR2 sequences are SQVTM and ANQGSEA. The CDR3 runs to 15 residues. Here the CDR3 reads CSTASGSTSTDTQYF. CDR3 in DNA: TGCAGCACGGCTAGCGGTTCAACTAGCACAGATACGCAGTATTTT.

This clonotype has just a few counts. V is TRBV7-8 and J is TRBJ2-7; TRBD2 matches at 9 bases. Looked up from germline, CDR1 is SGHVS and CDR2 is FQNEAQ. The CDR3 runs to 17 residues. Germline trimming cut 1 base from V and 0 bases from J; bases unmatched to any gene: 7. The CDR3 reads CASSLGTGTSFSYEQYF. The CDR3 bases are TGTGCCAGCAGCTTAGGGACTGGGACTAGCTTCTCCTACGAGCAGTACTTC.

This clonotype occurred a few times. This chain uses TRBV20-1 with TRBJ2-1; TRBD2 might be the D (6 bases). The germline CDR1 and CDR2 sequences are DFQATT and SNEGSKA (reference sequence). CDR3 length: 13 amino acids. Trimming pared 5 bases from V and 3 bases from J, leaving 11 bases between. The CDR3 nucleotides read TGCAGTGCTCCGGGACTTTACTACAATGAGCAGTTCTTC. Amino acids: CSAPGLYYNEQFF.

In this sample, this clonotype turned up a few times. The V and J genes are TRBV29-1 and TRBJ2-7; D gene uncertain. The CDR3 is 11 amino acids. The germline CDR1 and CDR2 sequences are SQVTM and ANQGSEA. V lost 3 bases and J 1 base, leaving 4 bases between the germline ends. CDR3 amino acids: CSVEQSYEQYF. The CDR3 bases are TGCAGCGTTGAGCAATCCTACGAGCAGTACTTC.

This clonotype has only a few counts. The chain joins TRBV5-1 to TRBJ2-2, with 7 bases that match TRBD1. The CDR3 has 16 residues. Trimming took 4 bases from V and 0 from J; bases not matched to a gene: 6. The germline V gene encodes CDR1 SGHRS and CDR2 YFSETQ. The CDR3 DNA reads as TGCGCCAGCAGCCCTGAGGGGGCGTCGAACACCGGGGAGCTGTTTTTT. Translated: CASSPEGASNTGELFF.

In its sample, this clonotype was seen many times. V and J are TRBV4-1 and TRBJ2-1; D not certain. CDR3 length: 15 amino acids. Trimming removed 0 bases at V and 8 bases at J, with 14 bases between. The V gene's germline CDR1 is MGHRA and CDR2 YSYEKL. The CDR3 is CASSQEFNTVDEQFF. Written as DNA, the CDR3 is TGCGCCAGCAGCCAAGAGTTCAACACAGTCGATGAGCAGTTCTTC.

This clonotype was detected ten times or more. This chain uses TRBV5-1 with TRBJ1-5; D is uncertain. In germline, CDR1 is SGHRS, CDR2 YFSETQ. The CDR3 spans 15 residues. V dropped 5 bases and J dropped 0 bases, with 12 bases sitting between them. The CDR3 here is CASREGLYSNQPQHF. CDR3 DNA sequence: TGCGCCAGCAGGGAAGGGCTATATAGCAATCAGCCCCAGCATTTT.

This sequence joins TRBV20-1 and TRBJ2-5; no definite D call. This CDR3 is built from 12 residues. The V gene lost 5 bases and the J gene lost 7 bases, with 14 bases spanning the gap. Germline V gene sequence: CDR1 DFQATT, CDR2 SNEGSKA (reference sequence). The CDR3 nucleotides are TGCAGTGCTCGCCACGGGCACGTGACCCAGTACTTC. This codes for CSARHGHVTQYF.

The chain couples TRBV28 to TRBJ2-3; a weak D match, TRBD2 (6 bases). V lost 2 bases and J 2 bases, leaving 14 bases between the germline ends. The CDR3 runs to 16 residues. The germline gives CDR1 MDHEN, CDR2 SYDVKM. CDR3 nucleotides: TGTGCCAGCAGTTTAGATGCGGGGCCATCCACAGATACGCAGTATTTT. This translates into CASSLDAGPSTDTQYF.

There are many counts of this clonotype. This rearrangement joins TRBV19 to TRBJ2-7, with D possibly TRBD2 on 6 matching bases. CDR1 is LNHDA, CDR2 SQIVND, per germline (reference sequence). V shed 4 bases and J shed 5 bases, with 12 bases lying between them. The CDR3 sequence is 13 residues long. CDR3 DNA: TGTGCCAGTAGTAGAGGAGGGAAAAACGAGCAGTACTTC. Its protein is CASSRGGKNEQYF.

The table lists this clonotype with a few counts. This chain joins TRBV4-3 and TRBJ2-1, with D unresolved. Trimming pared 0 bases from V and 5 bases from J, leaving 8 bases between. CDR1 and CDR2 (germline): LGHNA, YSLEER. The CDR3 consists of 14 residues. The CDR3 loop is CASSQDWSDNEQFF. DNA for the CDR3: TGCGCCAGCAGCCAAGATTGGAGCGACAATGAGCAGTTCTTC.

The chain couples TRBV11-2 to TRBJ2-1; D uncertain. Germline lookup yields CDR1 SGHAT and CDR2 FQNNGV. V gave up 0 bases and J gave up 10 bases, with 10 bases separating them. The CDR3 sequence is 13 residues long. Written as DNA, the CDR3 is TGTGCCAGCAGCTTAGATTTCAACGCAGAGCAGTTCTTC. It encodes CASSLDFNAEQFF.

The chain couples TRBV19 to TRBJ2-3; 14 bases align to TRBD2. This CDR3 is built from 16 residues. Germline values: CDR1 LNHDA, CDR2 SQIVND (reference sequence). The trim removed 4 bases at V and 6 bases at J, leaving 6 bases unmatched. CDR3 coding DNA: TGTGCCAGTAGTAGGGGACTAGCGGGAGTTAGCGATACGCAGTATTTT. The encoded protein is CASSRGLAGVSDTQYF. The full variable domain, in which reference TRBV19 and TRBJ2-3 provide the parts outside the CDR3, is DGGITQSPKYLFRKEGQNVTLSCEQNLNHDAMYWYRQDPGQGLRLIYYSQIVNDFQKGDIAEGYSVSREKKESFPLTVTSAQKNPTAFYLCASSRGLAGVSDTQYFGPGTRLTVL.

In its sample, this clonotype was seen a few times. The rearrangement joins TRBV7-3 to TRBJ2-3; D may be TRBD1 (6 bases). Trimming removed 4 bases from V and 0 bases from J, with 11 bases in between. The CDR3 sequence is 15 residues long. Germline values: CDR1 SGHTA, CDR2 FQGTGA. CDR3: CASSYGGSSTDTQYF. In nucleotides, the CDR3 is TGTGCCAGCAGCTATGGGGGCTCTAGCACAGATACGCAGTATTTT. The variable domain in full, with the rest retrieved from reference TRBV7-3 and TRBJ2-3, is GAGVSQTPSNKVTEKGKYVELRCDPISGHTALYWYRQSLGQGPEFLIYFQGTGAADDSGLPNDRFFAVRPEGSVSTLKIQRTERGDSAVYLCASSYGGSSTDTQYFGPGTRLTVL.

The table lists this clonotype with many counts. V is TRBV28 and J is TRBJ2-5; 9 nucleotides match TRBD2. Trimming at V came to 3 bases and at J to 5 bases, leaving 4 bases not matched to a gene. The CDR3 consists of 14 residues. CDR1 is MDHEN and CDR2 is SYDVKM in the germline V gene. CDR3 sequence reads: CASSFAGGQETQYF. In nucleotides, the CDR3 is TGTGCCAGCAGTTTTGCGGGGGGGCAGGAGACCCAGTACTTC.

In this sample, this clonotype turned up a few times. The chain couples TRBV9 to TRBJ2-2; D may be TRBD2 (7 bases). The V gene's germline CDR1 is SGDLS and CDR2 YYNGEE. The germline V and J ends were trimmed by 3 bases and 4 bases, with 16 bases remaining between them. CDR3 size: 16 residues. The chain's CDR3 is CASSGNRDYITGELFF. CDR3 sequence (DNA): TGTGCCAGCAGCGGGAACAGGGACTACATCACCGGGGAGCTGTTTTTT.

The chain is built from TRBV5-1 and TRBJ2-3; a weak D match, TRBD1 (6 bases). Germline values: CDR1 SGHRS, CDR2 YFSETQ. The CDR3 runs to 15 residues. V was shortened by 3 bases and J by 0 bases, with 11 bases between the two germline ends. CDR3 nucleotides: TGCGCCAGCAGCTATACAGGGTTCAGCACAGATACGCAGTATTTT. Its protein product is CASSYTGFSTDTQYF.